This record concerns one T cell receptor (beta chain) sequence. The sample is drawn from a study of blood T cell repertoires in COVID-19. The wider study: The United States, Italy and Spain provided the acute and convalescent COVID-19 samples. Nucleic acid was either cDNA or gDNA, and it came from T cells, B-cell-depleted T cells, or PBMCs.

Under the authors' procedure: Reference gene primer amplification gave nucleated cell count estimates. Data came from immunoSEQ multiplex PCR; TCRdb stores just in-frame clones and leaves some out. The V and J calls and clone size are taken from that table; D and trimming were inferred from the DNA. This sample has about 93,000 clones, with 80% found just once. The CDR3 has 15 residues. Losses at the gene ends were 2 bases for V and 0 bases for J; bases not matched to a gene: 3. Germline CDR1 is MDHEN and CDR2 is SYDVKM. The receptor's source is a human donor in a cohort sampled during active COVID-19. This chain joins TRBV28 and TRBJ1-2; 7 bases match TRBD1. The source material was peripheral blood. The DNA of the CDR3 is TGTGCCAGCAGTTTAGGAGGGACAGCTAACTATGGCTACACCTTC. Protein: CASSLGGTANYGYTF.